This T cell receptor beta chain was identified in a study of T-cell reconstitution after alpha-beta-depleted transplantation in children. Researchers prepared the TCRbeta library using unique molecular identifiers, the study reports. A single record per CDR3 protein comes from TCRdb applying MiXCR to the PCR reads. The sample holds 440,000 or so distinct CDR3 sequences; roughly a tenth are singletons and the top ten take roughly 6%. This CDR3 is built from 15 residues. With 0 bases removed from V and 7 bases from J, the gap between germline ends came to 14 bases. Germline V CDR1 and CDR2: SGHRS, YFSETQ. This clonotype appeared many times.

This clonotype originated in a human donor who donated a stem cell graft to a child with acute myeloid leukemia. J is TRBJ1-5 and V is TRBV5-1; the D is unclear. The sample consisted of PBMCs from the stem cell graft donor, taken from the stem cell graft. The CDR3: CASSLDFGDGQPQHF. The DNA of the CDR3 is TGCGCCAGCAGCTTGGATTTCGGGGATGGGCAGCCCCAGCATTTT. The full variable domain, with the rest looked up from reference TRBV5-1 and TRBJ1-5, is KAGVTQTPRYLIKTRGQQVTLSCSPISGHRSVSWYQQTPGQGLQFLFEYFSETQRNKGNFPGRFSGRQFSNSRSEMNVSTLELGDSALYLCASSLDFGDGQPQHFGDGTRLSIL.